One sample yielded the 2 T cell receptor beta chains listed below, sequenced in a study of cytomegalovirus exposure and HLA in healthy donors. PCR primers comprised 60 Vbeta and 13 Jbeta primers. The repertoire was sequenced with immunoSEQ multiplex PCR; TCRdb's copy has only in-frame clones and lacks some. The table includes 95,000 to 100,000 clones, over 65% detected once. Input material: PBMCs. Receptor source: a man between 60 and 70 years old in good health and CMV-seropositive.

J is TRBJ2-3 and V is TRBV7-6; D is perhaps TRBD1 (5 bases). The CDR3 consists of 14 residues. Germline values: CDR1 SGHVS, CDR2 FNYEAQ. V was clipped by 4 bases and J by 3 bases, with 11 bases between them. The CDR3 spells CASSSRPGTDTQYF. Here the CDR3 DNA reads TGTGCCAGCAGCTCCCGCCCAGGGACAGATACGCAGTATTTT.

This clone was counted a few times. This rearrangement joins TRBV19 to TRBJ1-2, with a weak D call TRBD1 (5 bases). V was shortened by 6 bases and J by 4 bases, with 12 bases between the two germline ends. Germline V lookup: CDR1 LNHDA, CDR2 SQIVND (reference sequence). The CDR3 loop spans 13 amino acids. CDR3 sequence: CASSVQGSYGYTF. The CDR3 DNA sequence: TGTGCCAGTAGCGTCCAGGGATCCTATGGCTACACCTTC.